This TCR beta chain originates from a study of tumor and adjacent non-tumor tissue in lung cancer. At the level of the study: On average, productive TCRbeta reads reached about 4.17 million per sample.

RNA was extracted from bulk tissue without any cell sorting. More than 3 cm separated this lung sample from the edge of the tumor. Three rounds of nested PCR, following a modified ARM-PCR protocol, produced the TCRbeta library. TCRdb reanalysed the multiplex PCR reads using MiXCR and keeps one entry per CDR3 protein. This sample has tens of thousands of distinct CDR3 sequences, with about 63% found just once. This clonotype was picked up many times. CDR1 SGHDN and CDR2 FVKESK come from the germline V gene. V lost 1 base and J lost 2; bases outside the gene matches: 4. The CDR3 length is 15 residues. This clonotype originated in a man aged 65 to 85 with non-small cell lung cancer. Material for sequencing was distant non-tumor lung tissue. The rearrangement joins TRBV14 to TRBJ2-5, with 7 bases aligning to TRBD1. CDR3 nucleotide sequence: TGTGCCAGCAGCCAAGGGGGGACAGCACAAGAGACCCAGTACTTC. Its protein product is CASSQGGTAQETQYF.